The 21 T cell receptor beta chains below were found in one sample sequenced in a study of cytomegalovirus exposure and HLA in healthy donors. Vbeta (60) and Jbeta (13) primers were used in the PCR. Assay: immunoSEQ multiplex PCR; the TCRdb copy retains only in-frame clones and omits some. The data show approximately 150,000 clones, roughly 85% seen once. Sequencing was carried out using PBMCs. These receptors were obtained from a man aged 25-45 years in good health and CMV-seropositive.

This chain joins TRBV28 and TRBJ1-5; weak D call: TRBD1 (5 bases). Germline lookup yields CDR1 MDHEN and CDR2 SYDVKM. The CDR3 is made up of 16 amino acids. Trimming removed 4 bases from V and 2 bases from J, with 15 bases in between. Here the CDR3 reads CASSSLGGWGNQPQHF. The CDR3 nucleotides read TGTGCCAGCAGTTCTTTGGGGGGTTGGGGCAATCAGCCCCAGCATTTT.

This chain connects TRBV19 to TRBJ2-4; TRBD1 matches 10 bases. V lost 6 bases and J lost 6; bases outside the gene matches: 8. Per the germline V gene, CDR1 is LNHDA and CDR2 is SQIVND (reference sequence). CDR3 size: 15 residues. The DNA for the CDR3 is TGTGCCAGTAGGGAGGGGACAGGGGAAGGAAACATTCAGTACTTC. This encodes CASREGTGEGNIQYF.

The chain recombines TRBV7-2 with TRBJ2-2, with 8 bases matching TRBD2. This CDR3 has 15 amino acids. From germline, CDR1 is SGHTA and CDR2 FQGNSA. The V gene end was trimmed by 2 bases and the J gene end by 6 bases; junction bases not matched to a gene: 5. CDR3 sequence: CASSLTSGSSGELFF. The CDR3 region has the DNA TGTGCCAGCAGCTTAACGAGCGGGAGCTCCGGGGAGCTGTTTTTT. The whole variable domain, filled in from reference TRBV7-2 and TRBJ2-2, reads GAGVSQSPSNKVTEKGKDVELRCDPISGHTALYWYRQSLGQGLEFLIYFQGNSAPDKSGLPSDRFSAERTGGSVSTLTIQRTQQEDSAVYLCASSLTSGSSGELFFGEGSRLTVL.

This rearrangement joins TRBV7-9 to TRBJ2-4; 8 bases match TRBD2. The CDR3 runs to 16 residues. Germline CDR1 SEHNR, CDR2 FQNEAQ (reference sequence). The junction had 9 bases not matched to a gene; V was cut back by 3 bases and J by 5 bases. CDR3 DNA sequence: TGTGCCAGCAGCTTCGGACTAGCCCCAAGGGAAAACATTCAGTACTTC. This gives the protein CASSFGLAPRENIQYF.

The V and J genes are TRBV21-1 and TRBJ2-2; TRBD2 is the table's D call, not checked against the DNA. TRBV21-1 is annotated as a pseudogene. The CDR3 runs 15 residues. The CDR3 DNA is TGTGCCAGCAGAGGGGTAGCGGGAGGGGGCGGGGAGCTGTTTTTT. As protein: CASRGVAGGGGELFF.

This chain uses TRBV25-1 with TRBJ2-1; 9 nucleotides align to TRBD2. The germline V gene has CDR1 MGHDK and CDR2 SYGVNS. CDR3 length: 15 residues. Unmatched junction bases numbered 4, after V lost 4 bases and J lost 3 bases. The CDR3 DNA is TGTGCCAGCAGTGCCGGAGCGGGAGGCTACAATGAGCAGTTCTTC. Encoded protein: CASSAGAGGYNEQFF.

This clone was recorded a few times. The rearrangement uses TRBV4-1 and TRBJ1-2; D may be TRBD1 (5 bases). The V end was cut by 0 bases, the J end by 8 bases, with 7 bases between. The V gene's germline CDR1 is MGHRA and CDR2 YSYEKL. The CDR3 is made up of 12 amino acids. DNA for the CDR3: TGCGCCAGCAGCCAAGACCGGGGGGGCTACACCTTC. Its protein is CASSQDRGGYTF.

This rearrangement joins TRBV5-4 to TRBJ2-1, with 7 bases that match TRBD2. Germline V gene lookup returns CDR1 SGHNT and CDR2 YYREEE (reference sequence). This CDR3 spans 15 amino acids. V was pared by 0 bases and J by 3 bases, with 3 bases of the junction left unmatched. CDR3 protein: CASSLAQRDYNEQFF. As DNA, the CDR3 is TGTGCCAGCAGCTTGGCCCAGCGGGACTACAATGAGCAGTTCTTC. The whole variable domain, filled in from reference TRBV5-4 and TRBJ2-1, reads ETGVTQSPTHLIKTRGQQVTLRCSSQSGHNTVSWYQQALGQGPQFIFQYYREEENGRGNFPPRFSGLQFPNYSSELNVNALELDDSALYLCASSLAQRDYNEQFFGPGTRLTVL.

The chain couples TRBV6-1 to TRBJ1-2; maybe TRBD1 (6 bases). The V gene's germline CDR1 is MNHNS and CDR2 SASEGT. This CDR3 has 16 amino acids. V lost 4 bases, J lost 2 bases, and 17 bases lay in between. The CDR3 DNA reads TGTGCCAGCAGTGCCGAAGGGACACCATGGAACTATGGCTACACCTTC. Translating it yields CASSAEGTPWNYGYTF.

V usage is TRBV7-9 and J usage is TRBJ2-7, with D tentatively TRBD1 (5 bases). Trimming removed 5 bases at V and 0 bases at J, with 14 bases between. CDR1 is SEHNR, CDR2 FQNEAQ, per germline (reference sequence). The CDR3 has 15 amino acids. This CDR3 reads CASSNSGADSYEQYV. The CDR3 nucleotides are TGTGCCAGCAGCAACTCTGGGGCTGACTCCTACGAGCAGTACGTC.

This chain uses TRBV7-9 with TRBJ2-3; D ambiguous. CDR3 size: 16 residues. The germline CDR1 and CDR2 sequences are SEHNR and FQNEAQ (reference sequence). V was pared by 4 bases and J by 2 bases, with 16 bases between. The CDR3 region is CASSSVGSSHTDTQYF. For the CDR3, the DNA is TGTGCCAGCAGCTCAGTGGGCTCCAGCCACACAGATACGCAGTATTTT.

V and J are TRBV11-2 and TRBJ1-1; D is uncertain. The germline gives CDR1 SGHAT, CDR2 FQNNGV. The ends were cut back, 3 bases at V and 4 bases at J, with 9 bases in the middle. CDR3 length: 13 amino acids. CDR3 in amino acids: CASSFQLFTEAFF. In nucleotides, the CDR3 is TGTGCCAGCAGCTTCCAACTCTTCACTGAAGCTTTCTTT.

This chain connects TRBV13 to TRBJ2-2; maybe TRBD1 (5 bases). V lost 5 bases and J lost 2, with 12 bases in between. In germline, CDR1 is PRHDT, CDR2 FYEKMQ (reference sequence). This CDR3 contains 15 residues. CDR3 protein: CASSLRQTNTGELFF. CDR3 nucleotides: TGTGCCAGCAGCCTTCGACAGACCAACACCGGGGAGCTGTTTTTT.

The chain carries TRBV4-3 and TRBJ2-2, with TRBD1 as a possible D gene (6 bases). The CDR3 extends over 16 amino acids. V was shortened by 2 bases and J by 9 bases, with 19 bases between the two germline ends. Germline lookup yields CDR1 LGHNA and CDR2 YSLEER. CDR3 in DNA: TGCGCCAGCAGCCAACCAGGAGAGGCTGGGGGCCGGGAGCTGTTTTTT. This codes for CASSQPGEAGGRELFF.

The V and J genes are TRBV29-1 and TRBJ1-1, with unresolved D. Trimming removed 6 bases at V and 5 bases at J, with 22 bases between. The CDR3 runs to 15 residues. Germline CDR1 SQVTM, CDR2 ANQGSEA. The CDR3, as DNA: TGCAGCGTCCCCCCGGACCGAGGAGGGAGGACTGAAGCTTTCTTT. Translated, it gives CSVPPDRGGRTEAFF.

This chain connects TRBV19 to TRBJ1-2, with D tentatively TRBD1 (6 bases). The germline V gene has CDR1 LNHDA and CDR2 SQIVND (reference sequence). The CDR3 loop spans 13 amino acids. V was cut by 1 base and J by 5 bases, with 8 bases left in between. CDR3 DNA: TGTGCCAGTAGTATAGCAGGGGCTTATGGCTACACCTTC. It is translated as CASSIAGAYGYTF.

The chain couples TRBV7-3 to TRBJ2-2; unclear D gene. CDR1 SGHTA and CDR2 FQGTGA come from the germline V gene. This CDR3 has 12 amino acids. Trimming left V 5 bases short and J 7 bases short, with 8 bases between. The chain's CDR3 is CASSPRSGELFF. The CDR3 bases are TGTGCCAGCAGCCCTCGGAGCGGGGAGCTGTTTTTT.

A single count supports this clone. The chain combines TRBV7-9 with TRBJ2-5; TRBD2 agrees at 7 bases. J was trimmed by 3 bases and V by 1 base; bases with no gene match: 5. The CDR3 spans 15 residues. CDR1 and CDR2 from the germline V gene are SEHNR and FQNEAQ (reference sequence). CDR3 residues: CASSLGESGKETQYF. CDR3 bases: TGTGCCAGCAGCTTAGGGGAGAGCGGGAAAGAGACCCAGTACTTC.

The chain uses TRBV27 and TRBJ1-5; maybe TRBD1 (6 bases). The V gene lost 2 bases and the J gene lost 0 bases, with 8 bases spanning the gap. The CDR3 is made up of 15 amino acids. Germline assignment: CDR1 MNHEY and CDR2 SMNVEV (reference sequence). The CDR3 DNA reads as TGTGCCAGCAGTTTAAACAGGGATAGCAATCAGCCCCAGCATTTT. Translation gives CASSLNRDSNQPQHF.

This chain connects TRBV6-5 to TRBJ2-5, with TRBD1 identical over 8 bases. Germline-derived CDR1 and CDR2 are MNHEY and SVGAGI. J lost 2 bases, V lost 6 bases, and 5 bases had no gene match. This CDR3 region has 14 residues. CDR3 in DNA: TGTGCCAGCAGGCAAGACAGGGGTCAAGAGACCCAGTACTTC. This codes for CASRQDRGQETQYF.

In DNA, the CDR3 is TGCGCCAGCAGCTCCCTCCGGGAGTCGGTTCCCGGGGAGCTGTTTTTT. Protein sequence: CASSSLRESVPGELFF. V usage is TRBV5-1 and J usage is TRBJ2-2; D might be TRBD2 (6 bases). The germline V gene encodes CDR1 SGHRS and CDR2 YFSETQ. CDR3 length equals 16 residues. Trimming removed 3 bases at V and 6 bases at J, with 18 bases between.